Below, 15 T cell receptor beta chains from the same sample are listed, as sequenced in a study of T cells in Graves' hyperthyroidism and ophthalmopathy. Authors of the study amplified TCR beta CDR3 regions from RNA transcripts. When the TCR CDR3 underwent first-round RT-PCR, the HTBI primer set was used. TCRdb itself ran the multiplex PCR reads through MiXCR, one entry per CDR3 protein. The table records roughly 700,000 distinct CDR3 sequences, 15% to 20% of them present only once. Sequencing input: blood. The origin of the receptors is a man in his forties or fifties with Graves' hyperthyroidism.

J is TRBJ2-1 and V is TRBV15; TRBD1 matches 7 bases. The V gene's germline CDR1 is LNHNV and CDR2 YYDKDF (reference sequence). There are 16 residues in the CDR3. The V segment lost 1 base and the J segment 8 bases; nucleotides outside the gene matches: 11. The CDR3 here is CATSRVRGRQGHEQFF. The CDR3 coding sequence is TGTGCCACCAGCAGAGTTAGGGGAAGACAGGGCCATGAGCAGTTCTTC.

This clonotype occurred many times. The chain links TRBV27 to TRBJ2-7; TRBD2 matches at 10 bases. CDR3 length: 17 residues. V lost 4 bases to trimming and J lost 0 bases; unmatched junction nucleotides: 9. Germline lookup yields CDR1 MNHEY and CDR2 SMNVEV (reference sequence). The CDR3 spells CASSSLTSGVSSYEQYF. DNA of the CDR3: TGTGCCAGCAGTTCCCTAACTAGCGGGGTTAGCTCCTACGAGCAGTACTTC.

The chain has TRBV12-3 or TRBV12-4 and TRBJ2-1, with D possibly matching TRBD2 (5 bases). V lost 6 bases to trimming and J lost 1 base, with 13 bases between them. CDR3 length: 15 amino acids. CDR3 residues: CASRPTSISYNEQFF. The CDR3, as DNA: TGTGCCAGCAGACCCACTAGTATTTCCTACAATGAGCAGTTCTTC.

This clonotype has more than one count but fewer than ten. This chain connects TRBV11-2 to TRBJ1-1; the D gene is possibly TRBD1 (6 bases). The CDR3 totals 15 residues. V was trimmed by 7 bases and J by 1 base, leaving 16 bases between them. The germline gives CDR1 SGHAT, CDR2 FQNNGV. The CDR3 DNA reads TGTGCCAGCACTACAGAGGACAGACGGAACACTGAAGCTTTCTTT. Its translation is CASTTEDRRNTEAFF.

This clonotype came up a few times. V usage is TRBV12-3 or TRBV12-4 and J usage is TRBJ2-3, with TRBD1 matching over 9 bases. The CDR3 loop spans 16 amino acids. Trimming took 2 bases from V and 4 from J; bases not matched to a gene: 7. The CDR3 DNA is TGTGCCAGCAGTTTAATCCGGACAGGGGACCCAGATACGCAGTATTTT. It translates to CASSLIRTGDPDTQYF.

V gene TRBV24-1 combines with J gene TRBJ1-4; D remains ambiguous. Trimming removed 0 bases at V and 7 bases at J, with 5 bases between. Germline loops: CDR1 KGHDR, CDR2 SFDVKD. CDR3 length: 13 residues. CDR3 sequence reads: CATSDLNSEKLFF. The DNA for the CDR3 is TGTGCCACCAGTGATTTGAATTCTGAAAAACTGTTTTTT.

In DNA, the CDR3 is TGTGCCAGCAGTTACAATGATGGTACAGATACGCAGTATTTT. It is translated as CASSYNDGTDTQYF. The gene calls are TRBV6-5 and TRBJ2-3, with no clear D. This CDR3 comprises 14 residues. V lost 2 bases and J 3 bases, leaving 9 bases between the germline ends. Germline V gene data show CDR1 as MNHEY and CDR2 as SVGAGI.

This clonotype was observed a handful of times. The J gene is TRBJ1-1, the V gene TRBV7-9; TRBD1 is a possible D gene (6 bases). Trimming pared 2 bases from V and 1 base from J, leaving 20 bases between. Germline V gene lookup returns CDR1 SEHNR and CDR2 FQNEAQ (reference sequence). This CDR3 has 18 amino acids. This CDR3 reads CASSLRGGRSGGNTEAFF. The CDR3 DNA sequence: TGTGCCAGCAGCTTAAGGGGGGGCCGGTCCGGAGGGAACACTGAAGCTTTCTTT.

There are many counts of this clonotype. This chain joins TRBV2 and TRBJ2-6, with D possibly called TRBD1 or TRBD2 (5 bases each). There are 14 residues in the CDR3. V was cut by 8 bases and J by 4 bases, with 12 bases left in between. Germline values: CDR1 SNHLY, CDR2 FYNNEI. The CDR3 here is CASSSGDGANVLTF. CDR3 coding DNA: TGTGCCAGCTCCTCCGGGGACGGGGCCAACGTCCTGACTTTC.

This clonotype was found many times. The chain recombines TRBV20-1 with TRBJ2-1; 7 bases map to TRBD1. Trimming took 4 bases from V and 8 from J; bases not matched to a gene: 8. The germline V gene encodes CDR1 DFQATT and CDR2 SNEGSKA (reference sequence). The length of the CDR3 is 13 residues. The CDR3 nucleotides read TGCAGTGCTACTAAGGGGGCTTTGGATGAGCAGTTCTTC. Protein: CSATKGALDEQFF.

A few counts support this clonotype. The chain links TRBV24-1 to TRBJ2-7; TRBD2 aligns across 13 bases. This CDR3 has 17 residues. J was trimmed by 3 bases and V by 3 bases; bases with no gene match: 7. Germline V lookup: CDR1 KGHDR, CDR2 SFDVKD. CDR3 protein: CATSDTGTSGAIYEQYF. DNA for the CDR3: TGTGCCACCAGTGATACCGGGACTAGCGGGGCTATCTACGAGCAGTACTTC.

Details on this clonotype: This is likely a read error, given that the CDR3 carries no conserved phenylalanine or tryptophan at its end. The chain uses TRBV10-3 and TRBJ1-5; the D is unclear. The germline V gene encodes CDR1 ENHRY and CDR2 SYGVKD. Trimming took 7 bases from V and 4 from J, leaving 11 bases between them. CDR3 length equals 13 residues. Written as DNA, the CDR3 is TGTGCCATCACGGACGGGCGGAATCAGCCCCAGCATTCT. Its protein product is CAITDGRNQPQHS.

This clonotype was seen repeatedly, ten times or more. The chain is built from TRBV27 and TRBJ1-2; TRBD1 is a possible D gene (6 bases). The CDR3 spans 13 residues. Trimming left V 2 bases short and J 6 bases short, with 10 bases between. Germline V gene sequence: CDR1 MNHEY, CDR2 SMNVEV (reference sequence). This CDR3 is CASSLSRGNGYTF. The CDR3 DNA reads TGTGCCAGCAGTTTAAGCAGGGGCAATGGCTACACCTTC.

This clonotype was detected ten times or more. This CDR3 is CASSLQGVGNQPQHF. CDR3 in DNA: TGTGCCAGCAGCCTACAGGGGGTTGGCAATCAGCCCCAGCATTTT. The genes are TRBV3-1 and TRBJ1-5; TRBD1 aligns across 8 bases. Germline loops: CDR1 LGHDT, CDR2 YNNKEL (reference sequence). After removal of 4 bases from V and 2 bases from J, the junction contained 4 bases not matched to a gene. The CDR3 totals 15 residues. The whole variable domain, remainder taken from reference TRBV3-1 and TRBJ1-5, is DTAVSQTPKYLVTQMGNDKSIKCEQNLGHDTMYWYKQDSKKFLKIMFSYNNKELIINETVPNRFSPKSPDKAHLNLHINSLELGDSAVYFCASSLQGVGNQPQHFGDGTRLSIL.

This clonotype was seen ten or more times. The chain joins TRBV7-6 to TRBJ2-3; perhaps TRBD1 as D (5 bases). The germline V gene has CDR1 SGHVS and CDR2 FNYEAQ. The CDR3 has 16 amino acids. The V gene lost 1 base and the J gene lost 0 bases, with 11 bases spanning the gap. This CDR3 reads CASSLVGGHSTDTQYF. The CDR3 DNA follows: TGTGCCAGCAGCTTAGTAGGTGGACACAGCACAGATACGCAGTATTTT.